This passage covers 26 T cell receptor beta chains from one sample sequenced in a study of beta chain features in type 1 diabetes. Study-wide findings and caveats: Within each of all four CD4+ subsets, Type 1 diabetes patients had TCRB CDR3s that were moderately but significantly shorter.

Their antigens are not known. Isolated RNA was reverse transcribed in full, so expressed TCRB transcripts were sequenced. Libraries were prepared by immunoSEQ multiplex PCR; TCRdb keeps only in-frame clonotypes and omits some of them. The sample holds 600,000 or so clones, about an eighth seen once. Sequencing was performed on naive CD4+ T cells from blood. Receptors originate from a man aged 30 to 45 with type 1 diabetes.

The chain joins TRBV7-2 to TRBJ2-7; perhaps TRBD1 as D (6 bases). The V end was cut by 3 bases, the J end by 5 bases, with 17 bases between. This CDR3 contains 15 residues. Germline-derived CDR1 and CDR2 are SGHTA and FQGNSA. In DNA form, the CDR3 reads TGTGCCAGCAGCTTTTCGACCCAGGGGAACCACGAGCAGTACTTC. It translates to CASSFSTQGNHEQYF. Full variable domain (remainder filled in from reference TRBV7-2 and TRBJ2-7): GAGVSQSPSNKVTEKGKDVELRCDPISGHTALYWYRQSLGQGLEFLIYFQGNSAPDKSGLPSDRFSAERTGGSVSTLTIQRTQQEDSAVYLCASSFSTQGNHEQYFGPGTRLTVT.

The chain is built from TRBV30 and TRBJ1-3, with a weak D call TRBD1 (5 bases). Trimming left V 7 bases short and J 3 bases short, with 19 bases between. The V gene's germline CDR1 is GTSNPN and CDR2 SVGIG (reference sequence). This CDR3 region has 15 residues. The CDR3 DNA follows: TGTGCCTCGGAGGGAAGGGGCCAGATTGGAAACACCATATATTTT. It yields the protein CASEGRGQIGNTIYF.

V usage is TRBV14 and J usage is TRBJ1-6; a weak D match, TRBD1 (5 bases). The CDR3 has 14 amino acids. The V and J ends lost 4 bases and 5 bases respectively, with 9 bases between them. From germline, CDR1 is SGHDN and CDR2 FVKESK. The CDR3 protein is CASSPGTDNSPLHF. In nucleotides, the CDR3 is TGTGCCAGCAGCCCTGGGACGGATAATTCACCCCTCCACTTT.

Only a few counts were recorded for this clone. The chain uses TRBV2 and TRBJ1-2; TRBD1 aligns across 8 bases. J lost 6 bases, V lost 7 bases, and 4 bases had no gene match. This CDR3 region has 12 residues. Germline CDR1 reads SNHLY; CDR2 reads FYNNEI. The CDR3 DNA is TGTGCCAGCAACACAGGGGGTAATGGCTACACCTTC. This translates into CASNTGGNGYTF.

The genes are TRBV7-2 and TRBJ2-7; D may match TRBD1 or TRBD2 (5 bases each). This CDR3 has 14 amino acids. The ends were cut back, 0 bases at V and 13 bases at J, with 19 bases in the middle. The germline V gene has CDR1 SGHTA and CDR2 FQGNSA. CDR3 nucleotide sequence: TGTGCCAGCAGCTTAGCGGGGGAATTGGTGACCCACTACTTC. Amino acids: CASSLAGELVTHYF.

The table lists this clone with a few counts. J is TRBJ2-3 and V is TRBV7-3; D possibly uses TRBD1 or TRBD2 (5 bases each). CDR3 size: 13 residues. Germline-derived CDR1 and CDR2 are SGHTA and FQGTGA. The germline V and J ends were trimmed by 5 bases and 0 bases, with 6 bases remaining between them. The CDR3 reads CASSGGSTDTQYF. Here the CDR3 DNA reads TGTGCCAGCAGCGGGGGAAGCACAGATACGCAGTATTTT.

In its sample, this clone was seen a few times. CDR3 bases: TGTGCCACCAGCAGGGATCTCCGGGGTGGCTACACCTTC. This encodes CATSRDLRGGYTF. This sequence joins TRBV15 and TRBJ1-2; no clear D. The CDR3 is 13 residues long. CDR1 is LNHNV and CDR2 is YYDKDF in the germline V gene (reference sequence). Trimming removed 3 bases at V and 7 bases at J, with 12 bases between.

This clone came up a few times. This chain joins TRBV7-9 and TRBJ2-3, with D possibly being TRBD2 (6 bases). The V and J ends lost 0 bases and 1 base respectively, with 11 bases between them. Per germline, CDR1 SEHNR and CDR2 FQNEAQ (reference sequence). The CDR3 is 16 residues long. In DNA form, the CDR3 reads TGTGCCAGCAGCTTAGCGCCTGGGACTGGCACAGATACGCAGTATTTT. Its protein product is CASSLAPGTGTDTQYF.

V gene TRBV7-8 combines with J gene TRBJ1-1; 9 bases agree with TRBD1. Germline V lookup: CDR1 SGHVS, CDR2 FQNEAQ. Trimming removed 3 bases from V and 5 bases from J; junction bases left unmatched: 7. This CDR3 spans 15 amino acids. The CDR3 here is CASSFEDRGRTEAFF. CDR3 sequence (DNA): TGTGCCAGCAGCTTCGAGGACAGGGGTCGGACTGAAGCTTTCTTT.

The table lists this clone with a few counts. The chain has TRBV30 and TRBJ2-3, with 8 nucleotides matching TRBD1. V was clipped by 4 bases and J by 9 bases; unmatched bases: 6. This CDR3 region has 12 residues. Germline V gene data show CDR1 as GTSNPN and CDR2 as SVGIG (reference sequence). For the CDR3, the DNA is TGTGCCTGGACTGCCTACAGGGGGACGCAGTATTTT. Residues: CAWTAYRGTQYF.

This clone was found a few times. The chain combines TRBV9 with TRBJ1-4; TRBD1 matches at 12 bases. Looked up from germline, CDR1 is SGDLS and CDR2 is YYNGEE. The CDR3 length is 16 residues. Germline trimming cut 4 bases from V and 7 bases from J; bases unmatched to any gene: 8. The CDR3 DNA is TGTGCCAGCAGCCTGGGGACAGGGGGCGGCGGTGAAAAACTGTTTTTT. Its protein is CASSLGTGGGGEKLFF.

J is TRBJ2-5 and V is TRBV10-3; TRBD1 matches 7 bases. Per the germline V gene, CDR1 is ENHRY and CDR2 is SYGVKD. The V gene end was trimmed by 4 bases and the J gene end by 1 base; junction bases not matched to a gene: 3. The CDR3 spans 14 residues. In DNA form, the CDR3 reads TGTGCCATCAGTGTCGGGACAGCCCAAGAGACCCAGTACTTC. It is translated as CAISVGTAQETQYF.

In its sample, this clone was seen a few times. The chain employs TRBV5-1 and TRBJ2-3, with TRBD1 identical over 9 bases. Looked up from germline, CDR1 is SGHRS and CDR2 is YFSETQ. The CDR3 runs to 16 residues. V shed 3 bases and J 4 bases; nucleotides not matched to a gene: 9. CDR3 loop: CASSWAGTGMADTQYF. Here the CDR3 DNA reads TGCGCCAGCAGCTGGGCCGGGACAGGGATGGCAGATACGCAGTATTTT. Using reference TRBV5-1 and TRBJ2-3 for the parts outside the CDR3, the full variable domain is KAGVTQTPRYLIKTRGQQVTLSCSPISGHRSVSWYQQTPGQGLQFLFEYFSETQRNKGNFPGRFSGRQFSNSRSEMNVSTLELGDSALYLCASSWAGTGMADTQYFGPGTRLTVL.

This clone has more than one count but fewer than ten. This rearrangement joins TRBV5-6 to TRBJ2-6; the D call may be TRBD1 or TRBD2 (5 bases each). Germline V CDR1 and CDR2: SGHDT, YYEEEE. The CDR3 has 18 residues. Trimming shortened V by 4 bases and J by 0 bases, and 17 bases separated the two germline ends. The CDR3 nucleotides read TGTGCCAGCAGCGACCGGGACGGATGGCACTCTGGGGCCAACGTCCTGACTTTC. Residues: CASSDRDGWHSGANVLTF. The full variable domain, completed using reference TRBV5-6 and TRBJ2-6, is DAGVTQSPTHLIKTRGQQVTLRCSPKSGHDTVSWYQQALGQGPQFIFQYYEEEERQRGNFPDRFSGHQFPNYSSELNVNALLLGDSALYLCASSDRDGWHSGANVLTFGAGSRLTVL.

J is TRBJ2-1 and V is TRBV9; no reliable D call. Germline V lookup: CDR1 SGDLS, CDR2 YYNGEE. V lost 0 bases, J lost 9 bases, and 13 bases lay in between. This CDR3 is built from 14 residues. The CDR3 loop is CASSVATPPSEQFF. For the CDR3, the DNA is TGTGCCAGCAGCGTAGCAACCCCACCGAGTGAGCAGTTCTTC.

The CDR3 protein is CAWSAGGTSNQPQHF. CDR3 DNA: TGTGCCTGGAGTGCAGGGGGAACGAGCAATCAGCCCCAGCATTTT. This rearrangement joins TRBV30 to TRBJ1-5; TRBD1 matches 7 bases. Trimming at V came to 1 base and at J to 1 base, leaving 4 bases not matched to a gene. Germline CDR1 GTSNPN, CDR2 SVGIG (reference sequence). The CDR3 runs to 15 residues.

This clone was picked up a small number of times. Here the CDR3 DNA reads TGCGCCAGCATTCCGGAGACCCAGTACTTC. This sequence encodes CASIPETQYF. This chain connects TRBV5-1 to TRBJ2-5; no reliable D call. V was cut by 6 bases and J by 5 bases, with 5 bases left in between. This CDR3 has 10 residues. Germline CDR1 and CDR2: SGHRS and YFSETQ.

This chain uses TRBV7-2 with TRBJ2-2; 9 nucleotides match TRBD1. The CDR3 consists of 17 residues. V lost 5 bases to trimming and J lost 4 bases; unmatched junction nucleotides: 11. CDR1 and CDR2 (germline): SGHTA, FQGNSA. CDR3 sequence reads: CASSPGTGRWSTGELFF. DNA for the CDR3: TGTGCCAGCAGCCCCGGGACAGGGAGGTGGAGCACCGGGGAGCTGTTTTTT.

V usage is TRBV15 and J usage is TRBJ1-4, with TRBD1 as a possible D gene (5 bases). The CDR3 extends over 17 amino acids. The ends were cut back, 0 bases at V and 11 bases at J, with 22 bases in the middle. The germline V gene encodes CDR1 LNHNV and CDR2 YYDKDF (reference sequence). For the CDR3, the DNA is TGTGCCACCAGCAGAGATTACCCAAAAGAGGGGAGGCCGAAACTGTTTTTT. Encoded protein: CATSRDYPKEGRPKLFF.

The sample holds a few counts of this clone. This rearrangement joins TRBV30 to TRBJ2-7, with 11 positions matching TRBD2. CDR3 size: 16 residues. From germline, CDR1 is GTSNPN and CDR2 SVGIG (reference sequence). The trim removed 2 bases at V and 0 bases at J, leaving 6 bases unmatched. The CDR3 DNA sequence: TGTGCCTGGAGTCGGGCTAGCGGGGGGTACTCCTACGAGCAGTACTTC. It yields the protein CAWSRASGGYSYEQYF.

The sample holds a few counts of this clone. The genes are TRBV7-2 and TRBJ2-5; no clear D. From germline, CDR1 is SGHTA and CDR2 FQGNSA. Trimming left V 1 base short and J 5 bases short, with 5 bases between. The CDR3 is 12 amino acids. This chain's CDR3 is CASSLVSETQYF. The CDR3 bases are TGTGCCAGCAGCTTAGTATCCGAGACCCAGTACTTC.

Remarks on this clone: Its ends do not fully match the called genes, so a read error is possible. The chain has TRBV6-1 and TRBJ2-1; 9 nucleotides align to TRBD2. Germline values: CDR1 MNHNS, CDR2 SASEGT. The CDR3 is 16 residues long. CDR3 in DNA: TGTGCCATCAGTGAGAGACTAGCGGATACTTACAATGAGCAGTTCTTC. It yields the protein CAISERLADTYNEQFF.

The rearrangement joins TRBV4-3 to TRBJ2-5; either TRBD1 or TRBD2 may fit D (6 bases each). V was pared by 0 bases and J by 5 bases, with 22 bases between. In germline, CDR1 is LGHNA, CDR2 YSLEER. This CDR3 comprises 18 residues. CDR3 coding DNA: TGCGCCAGCAGCCAAGATAGCCCCCCGGGGGCAAAAACGGAGACCCAGTACTTC. Residues: CASSQDSPPGAKTETQYF.

V usage is TRBV6-6 and J usage is TRBJ2-1, with TRBD2 matching over 10 bases. The V gene end was trimmed by 0 bases and the J gene end by 12 bases; junction bases not matched to a gene: 2. CDR1 MNHNY and CDR2 SVGAGI come from the germline V gene (reference sequence). This CDR3 is 13 amino acids long. CDR3 residues: CASSYSLAGRQFF. The CDR3 DNA reads as TGTGCCAGCAGTTACTCACTAGCGGGGAGGCAGTTCTTC.

This clone was observed a handful of times. This chain uses TRBV5-6 with TRBJ2-1, with D possibly TRBD2 on 6 matching bases. Per the germline V gene, CDR1 is SGHDT and CDR2 is YYEEEE. There are 15 residues in the CDR3. The V and J ends lost 2 bases and 0 bases respectively, with 9 bases between them. CDR3 loop: CASSFGLSSYNEQFF. The CDR3 DNA is TGTGCCAGCAGCTTCGGACTAAGCTCCTACAATGAGCAGTTCTTC.

This clone appeared a few times. The chain is built from TRBV14 and TRBJ1-4; D remains unclear. Per the germline V gene, CDR1 is SGHDN and CDR2 is FVKESK. V was trimmed by 4 bases and J by 7 bases, leaving 10 bases between them. The CDR3 covers 13 residues. Here the CDR3 DNA reads TGTGCCAGCAGCCGGGCCGAGGGTGAAAAACTGTTTTTT. Protein product: CASSRAEGEKLFF.